This T cell receptor (beta chain) derives from a study of cytomegalovirus exposure and HLA in healthy donors. Whole-study findings and limits: Later work found most CMV-associated TCR beta chains apparently HLA-restricted.

This PCR relied on a set of 60 Vbeta primers and 13 Jbeta primers. The data were produced by immunoSEQ multiplex PCR, yet TCRdb's version contains in-frame clones alone and is incomplete. With tens of thousands of clones in the sample, the ten largest clones hold 1.1%. With respect to this clone: The antigen is not known.

The sequence was collected from a woman between 25 and 40 years old in good health and CMV-seronegative. The sequenced material came from PBMCs.

The CDR3 DNA sequence: TGCGCCAGCAGTGGACAGTATTCCTACGAGCAGTACTTC. It is translated as CASSGQYSYEQYF. The rearrangement links TRBV5-1 to TRBJ2-7; weak D call: TRBD1 (6 bases). V was cut by 5 bases and J by 1 base, with 10 bases left in between. The CDR3 extends over 13 amino acids. Germline CDR1 and CDR2: SGHRS and YFSETQ.